Included here is one T cell receptor (beta chain) sequence, with context. Its antigen is undetermined. CDR1 is LNHDA and CDR2 is SQIVND in the germline V gene (reference sequence). This CDR3 region has 15 residues. The J segment lost 6 bases and the V segment lost 9 bases, leaving 14 bases of the junction unmatched. Here immunoSEQ multiplex PCR was the method, and the copy in TCRdb shows in-frame clones only, minus some. The sample has approximately 140,000 clones, 86% seen once. The sample originates from a study of Ad26.COV2.S vaccination and SARS-CoV-2 variants. Study results and limitations: In vaccinated individuals, spike-specific CD8+ and CD4+ T cell responses reportedly displayed substantial breadth. Using TCR breadth and depth analyses may have led to underestimated total T cell responses.

The gene calls are TRBV19 and TRBJ1-1, with 9 bases lining up with TRBD1. The receptor was isolated from a human donor who had recovered from COVID-19. Source: peripheral blood, taken after recovery from COVID-19. This chain's CDR3 is CASITGGARFSEAFF. DNA for the CDR3: TGTGCCAGCATAACAGGGGGCGCGAGGTTTTCTGAAGCTTTCTTT. The full variable domain, rest sourced from reference TRBV19 and TRBJ1-1, is DGGITQSPKYLFRKEGQNVTLSCEQNLNHDAMYWYRQDPGQGLRLIYYSQIVNDFQKGDIAEGYSVSREKKESFPLTVTSAQKNPTAFYLCASITGGARFSEAFFGQGTRLTVV.